A selection of T cell receptor beta chains follows, all from one sample in a study of shared clonotypes between healthy human individuals. Some clones are missing from TCRdb's copy, which holds only in-frame ones; the method was immunoSEQ multiplex PCR. The sample lists some 980,000 clones, 76% occurring once. What was sequenced was memory CD4+ T cells sorted from blood. The source of these receptors is a man younger than 30 in good health. CDR3s include the opening cysteine and the closing phenylalanine or tryptophan. A D gene is named only where the DNA matches it firmly. Clone size is shown for a subset of rows, as once, few, many or a class of expanded clone.

d_gene	abundance	v_gene	j_gene	CDR3nt	CDR3aa
.	few	TRBV21-1	TRBJ2-5	TGTGCCAGCAGCAAAGGGAGAGGGGAAGAGACCCAGTACTTC	CASSKGRGEETQYF
.	once	TRBV19	TRBJ1-5	TGTGCCAGTATCCCTCAGGGAGGGGGTCAGCCCCAGCATTTT	CASIPQGGGQPQHF
TRBD1	.	TRBV2	TRBJ1-2	TGTGCCAGCGGTAGGGGGCCCTCTAACTATGGCTACACCTTC	CASGRGPSNYGYTF
.	.	TRBV7-9	TRBJ1-4	TGTGCCAGCAGCTCCCCAGGGGTTAATGAAAAACTGTTTTTT	CASSSPGVNEKLFF
.	.	TRBV5-6	TRBJ1-1	TGTGCCTCTCGCGGAGGACAGAACACTGAAGCTTTCTTT	CASRGGQNTEAFF
TRBD2	once	TRBV18	TRBJ2-7	TGTGCCAGCTCACCAGGCGGCCGTAGCGGGGGTTCCTACGAGCAGTACTTC	CASSPGGRSGGSYEQYF
TRBD1	.	TRBV18	TRBJ2-7	TGTGCCAGCTCACCACCATCACAGGGGGCAGGCGAGCAGTACTTC	CASSPPSQGAGEQYF
.	once	TRBV29-1	TRBJ2-1	TGCAGCGTTGATCCTTTTAGCTCCTACAATGAGCAGTTCTTC	CSVDPFSSYNEQFF
.	.	TRBV30	TRBJ2-1	TGTGCCTGGGACATGGACACCGGGTTTTACAATGAGCAGTTCTTC	CAWDMDTGFYNEQFF
.	.	TRBV20-1	TRBJ2-7	TGCAGTGCGGGGCGGGACGAGCAGTACTTC	CSAGRDEQYF
TRBD2	many	TRBV29-1	TRBJ2-7	TGCAGCGTCGGGACTAGCGTTTACGAGCAGTACTTC	CSVGTSVYEQYF
.	few	TRBV12-5	TRBJ1-6	TGTGCTAGTGGAGTCGACCGTTCACCCCTCCACTTT	CASGVDRSPLHF
.	.	TRBV5-1	TRBJ1-2	TGCGCCAGCAGCTTGGAACCTAACTATGGCTACACCTTC	CASSLEPNYGYTF
.	.	TRBV6-5	TRBJ2-3	TGTGCCAGCAGCTTAGGGAGACCTAGCACAGATACGCAGTATTTT	CASSLGRPSTDTQYF
TRBD1	.	TRBV5-1	TRBJ2-3	TGCGCCAGCAGCTCATCGGAACAGGGGGCCAGGGGTACGCAGTATTTT	CASSSSEQGARGTQYF
.	few	TRBV7-2	TRBJ2-7	TGTGCCAGCAGCCCGATTCGGGGGTATTCCTACGAGCAGTACTTC	CASSPIRGYSYEQYF
TRBD2	.	TRBV30	TRBJ2-7	TGTGCCCTGGGGCGGGGGGCCTACGAGCAGTACTTC	CALGRGAYEQYF
.	.	TRBV5-4	TRBJ2-3	TGTGCCAGCAGCCAGGGGGGAGCGAGAACAGATACGCAGTATTTT	CASSQGGARTDTQYF
.	.	TRBV9	TRBJ2-2	TGTGCCAGCAGCGACGTTAGGTCGAACACCGGGGAGCTGTTTTTT	CASSDVRSNTGELFF
.	.	TRBV7-8	TRBJ2-7	TGTGCCAGCAGCTTAGAGGGATGGGAGCAGTACTTC	CASSLEGWEQYF
TRBD1	.	TRBV9	TRBJ1-3	TGTGCCAGCAGCTTAAGGGACAGGGATGGAAACACCATATATTTT	CASSLRDRDGNTIYF
.	.	TRBV18	TRBJ2-3	TGTGCCAGCTCAACCGACAGGATGAGAACAGATACGCAGTATTTT	CASSTDRMRTDTQYF
TRBD1	.	TRBV30	TRBJ1-4	TGTGCCTGGAGTGCAAGGGGGCTCGGTGAAAAACTGTTTTTT	CAWSARGLGEKLFF
.	.	TRBV2	TRBJ1-6	TGTGCCAGCAGTGGTGGGGGCAATTCACCCCTCCACTTT	CASSGGGNSPLHF
TRBD1	.	TRBV4-1	TRBJ2-7	TGCGCCAGCAGCCAAGTTTTTGGACAGGGGCAATACGAGCAGTACTTC	CASSQVFGQGQYEQYF
.	.	TRBV18	TRBJ1-1	TGTGCCAGCTCACCACTGCGAGGGTACGACACTGAAGCTTTCTTT	CASSPLRGYDTEAFF
.	.	TRBV5-1	TRBJ2-2	TGCGCCAGCAGCTTGGGGTGGAGGGACACCGGGGAGCTGTTTTTT	CASSLGWRDTGELFF
.	.	TRBV4-3	TRBJ2-3	TGCGCCAGCAGCCAAACCTCCGGTAGCACAGATACGCAGTATTTT	CASSQTSGSTDTQYF
.	.	TRBV7-2	TRBJ2-7	TGTGCCAGCAGTGGGGCCTACGAGCAGTACTTC	CASSGAYEQYF
.	.	TRBV19	TRBJ1-6	TGTGCCAGTAGTATAGATATCGGGACCGCTCAGGCGGCGAGGGGATTACTCCACTTT	CASSIDIGTAQAARGLLHF
TRBD1	.	TRBV6-1	TRBJ2-7	TGTGCCAGCAGCCTCACAGGGGGGACCTACGAGCAGTACTTC	CASSLTGGTYEQYF
.	.	TRBV20-1	TRBJ2-5	TGCAGTGCTAGACAGAGGGAAACCCAGTACTTC	CSARQRETQYF
TRBD1	.	TRBV5-1	TRBJ2-3	TGCGCCAGCAGCGCTCGACCGGGACAGGGAGGAGATACGCAGTATTTT	CASSARPGQGGDTQYF
.	.	TRBV9	TRBJ2-7	TGTGCCAGCAGCGTAGCGTCGGGAGCAACCTACGAGCAGTACTTC	CASSVASGATYEQYF
TRBD1	.	TRBV9	TRBJ1-6	TGTGCCAGCAGCCCCCAGGGACAGCTTAATTCACCCCTCCACTTT	CASSPQGQLNSPLHF